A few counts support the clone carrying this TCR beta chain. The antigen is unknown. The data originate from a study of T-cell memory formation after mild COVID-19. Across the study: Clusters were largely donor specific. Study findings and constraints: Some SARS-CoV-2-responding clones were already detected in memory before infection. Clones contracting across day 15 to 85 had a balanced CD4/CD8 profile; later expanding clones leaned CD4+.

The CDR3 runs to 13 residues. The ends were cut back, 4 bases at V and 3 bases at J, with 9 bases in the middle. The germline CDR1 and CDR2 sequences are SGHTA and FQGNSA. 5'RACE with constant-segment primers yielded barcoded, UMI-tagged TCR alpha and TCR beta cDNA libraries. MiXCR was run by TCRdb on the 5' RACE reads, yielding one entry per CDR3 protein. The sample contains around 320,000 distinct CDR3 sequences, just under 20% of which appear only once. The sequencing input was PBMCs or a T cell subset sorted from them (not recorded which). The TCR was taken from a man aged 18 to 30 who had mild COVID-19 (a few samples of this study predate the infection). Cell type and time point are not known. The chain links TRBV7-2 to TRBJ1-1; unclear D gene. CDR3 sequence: CASSWGWDTEAFF. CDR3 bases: TGTGCCAGCAGCTGGGGATGGGACACTGAAGCTTTCTTT.